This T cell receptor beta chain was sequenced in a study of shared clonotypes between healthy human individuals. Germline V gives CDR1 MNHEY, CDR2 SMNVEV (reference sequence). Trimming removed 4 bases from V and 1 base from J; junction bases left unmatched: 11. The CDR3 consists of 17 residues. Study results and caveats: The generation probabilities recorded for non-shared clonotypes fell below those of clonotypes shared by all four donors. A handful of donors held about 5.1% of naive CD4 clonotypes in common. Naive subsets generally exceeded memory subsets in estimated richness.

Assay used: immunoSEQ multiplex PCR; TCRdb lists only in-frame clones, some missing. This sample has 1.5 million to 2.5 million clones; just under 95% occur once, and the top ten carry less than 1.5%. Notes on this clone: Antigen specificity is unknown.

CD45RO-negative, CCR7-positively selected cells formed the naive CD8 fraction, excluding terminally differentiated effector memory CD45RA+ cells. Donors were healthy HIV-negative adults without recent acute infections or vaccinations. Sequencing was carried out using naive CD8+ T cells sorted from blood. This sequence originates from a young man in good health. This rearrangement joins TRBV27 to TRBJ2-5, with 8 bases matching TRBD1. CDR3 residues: CASSSRTGRGSQETQYF. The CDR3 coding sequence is TGTGCCAGCAGTTCTCGGACAGGGAGAGGTTCCCAAGAGACCCAGTACTTC.